The rows below give T cell receptor beta chains drawn from one sample of a study of PD-1 blockade in classical Hodgkin lymphoma. Sequenced by immunoSEQ multiplex PCR; TCRdb stores in-frame clones only, minus some. The sample yields 45,000 or so clones, roughly 73% seen once. The source material was peripheral blood mononuclear cells (PBMCs), sampled before the fourth cycle of nivolumab. Receptor source: a human donor with classical Hodgkin lymphoma. Each CDR3 is given with its conserved first and last residue. Fields, in order: D gene, CDR3 length, clone size, J gene, V gene, CDR3 protein, CDR3 DNA. D genes are given only for firm matches. Some rows mark clone size as missing; the rest say once, few, many or name a class of expanded clone.

D: TRBD2; length: 16; size: NA; J: TRBJ2-1; V: TRBV27; CDR3: CASSSSTSGGYNEQFF; DNA: TGTGCCAGCAGTTCCTCAACTAGCGGGGGGTACAATGAGCAGTTCTTC
D: NA; length: 14; size: NA; J: TRBJ1-4; V: TRBV5-1; CDR3: CASSFGLANEKLFF; DNA: TGCGCCAGCAGCTTCGGGTTAGCTAATGAAAAACTGTTTTTT
D: TRBD1; length: 16; size: NA; J: TRBJ1-6; V: TRBV18; CDR3: CASSPMGQGVNSPLHF; DNA: TGTGCCAGCTCACCAATGGGACAGGGGGTTAATTCACCCCTCCACTTT
D: NA; length: 14; size: NA; J: TRBJ1-1; V: TRBV18; CDR3: CASSPRPRETEAFF; DNA: TGTGCCAGCTCACCACGGCCCAGGGAGACTGAAGCTTTCTTT
D: NA; length: 16; size: NA; J: TRBJ1-4; V: TRBV9; CDR3: CASSPEASLGGEKLFF; DNA: TGTGCCAGCAGCCCGGAGGCATCTCTGGGGGGTGAAAAACTGTTTTTT
D: TRBD2; length: 16; size: NA; J: TRBJ2-3; V: TRBV9; CDR3: CASSVLAGGATDTQYF; DNA: TGTGCCAGCAGCGTCTTAGCGGGGGGAGCCACAGATACGCAGTATTTT
D: TRBD1; length: 16; size: once; J: TRBJ2-5; V: TRBV5-1; CDR3: CASSLAGQGSRETQYF; DNA: TGCGCCAGCAGCTTGGCCGGACAGGGGAGCCGGGAGACCCAGTACTTC
D: NA; length: 15; size: NA; J: TRBJ2-6; V: TRBV5-1; CDR3: CASSLALSGANVLTF; DNA: TGCGCCAGCAGCTTGGCCCTCTCTGGGGCCAACGTCCTGACTTTC
D: NA; length: 13; size: NA; J: TRBJ1-2; V: TRBV7-9; CDR3: CASSPLDVYGYTF; DNA: TGTGCCAGCAGCCCCCTTGATGTATATGGCTACACCTTC
D: NA; length: 15; size: NA; J: TRBJ1-3; V: TRBV9; CDR3: CASSPRHGAGNTIYF; DNA: TGTGCCAGCAGCCCGCGCCATGGCGCGGGAAACACCATATATTTT
D: NA; length: 13; size: NA; J: TRBJ1-1; V: TRBV5-6; CDR3: CASSREEGTEAFF; DNA: TGTGCCAGCAGCCGGGAGGAAGGGACTGAAGCTTTCTTT